This T cell receptor beta chain was retrieved from a study of blood T cells in healthy people across ages. The V and J ends lost 3 bases and 1 base, in that order; junction bases with no gene match: 4. There are 16 residues in the CDR3. CDR1 and CDR2 (germline): SEHNR, FQNEAQ (reference sequence). Then a second PCR, running roughly 7 to 11 cycles, was carried out with a sample-barcoded 5' primer and a J-beta primer mix. Each CDR3 protein gets one entry after TCRdb re-called the 5' RACE reads with MiXCR. The data show roughly 1,500,000 distinct CDR3 sequences, with 42% seen just once and 7.9% held by the top ten.

Sequencing input: blood. J is TRBJ2-5 and V is TRBV7-9; 11 positions match TRBD2. The sequence was obtained from a woman younger than 35 in good health. CDR3 region: CASSLGLADPQETQYF. CDR3 bases: TGTGCCAGCAGCTTGGGACTAGCGGACCCCCAAGAGACCCAGTACTTC. Based on the CDR3 plus reference TRBV7-9 and TRBJ2-5, the full variable domain is DTGVSQNPRHKITKRGQNVTFRCDPISEHNRLYWYRQTLGQGPEFLTYFQNEAQLEKSRLLSDRFSAERPKGSFSTLEIQRTEQGDSAMYLCASSLGLADPQETQYFGPGTRLLVL.